This TCR beta chain was sequenced for a study of identical twins. Notes on the study in general: In monozygotic twins, models underestimated the sharing of out-of-frame TCR alpha.

Per the germline V gene, CDR1 is LGHDT and CDR2 is YNNKEL (reference sequence). The CDR3 contains 18 residues. V shed 0 bases and J 2 bases; nucleotides not matched to a gene: 11. TCRdb itself ran the 5' RACE reads through MiXCR, one entry per CDR3 protein. The sample holds a few hundred thousand distinct CDR3 sequences, just under 10% seen once. The table lists this clonotype with a few counts. The antigen is unknown. Healthy Caucasians provided all donations. This same sample was also part of a study on yellow fever vaccine responses in identical twins.

What was sequenced was PBMCs. The TCR originated in a woman aged 18-29 years in good health. J is TRBJ2-3 and V is TRBV3-1, with TRBD2 matching over 7 bases. CDR3 coding DNA: TGTGCCAGCAGCCAAGATCTCCCTGGCGGGGGAACCACAGATACGCAGTATTTT. Translating it yields CASSQDLPGGGTTDTQYF.